This is a list of T cell receptor beta chains from one sample in a study of spatial heterogeneity in lung cancer. Each CDR3 protein is one row after TCRdb ran MiXCR on the 5' RACE reads. Here the sample spans around 110,000 distinct CDR3 sequences, 12% being singletons. The sample in question was PBMCs, obtained at follow-up. These receptors were collected from a male donor with early-stage non-small cell lung cancer. CDR3s include the opening cysteine and the closing phenylalanine or tryptophan. The D gene is left open where the match is weak. Clone size is shown for a subset of rows, as once, few, many or a class of expanded clone.

J gene | clone size | V gene | D gene | CDR3 DNA | CDR3 protein
TRBJ2-7 | . | TRBV18 | . | TGTGCCAGCTCACCACAAGGATTAGAGCAGTACTTC | CASSPQGLEQYF
TRBJ2-5 | many | TRBV19 | . | TGTGCCAGTAGTAAACCCCCAACGGAGACCCAGTACTTC | CASSKPPTETQYF
TRBJ2-5 | many | TRBV6-2/TRBV6-3 | . | TGTGCCAGCAATCCGCTACCCGGCGGCCAGTACTTC | CASNPLPGGQYF
TRBJ2-2 | many | TRBV12-5 | . | TGTGCTAGTGGTTCAGGGGGGACGAACACCGGGGAGCTGTTTTTT | CASGSGGTNTGELFF
TRBJ1-1 | . | TRBV10-3 | TRBD1 | TGTGCCATCAGTGAGTTGCTAGGGGACAGGGGTCGCCTTGAAGCTTTCTTT | CAISELLGDRGRLEAFF
TRBJ2-7 | many | TRBV4-3 | TRBD1 | TGCGCCAGCAGTACTAACGACAGGGCGGGCGAGCAGTACTTC | CASSTNDRAGEQYF
TRBJ2-3 | . | TRBV5-1 | . | TGCGCCAGCGGGGCGAGGGGCCTCACAGATACGCAGTATTTT | CASGARGLTDTQYF
TRBJ2-3 | many | TRBV11-3 | . | TGTGCCAGCAGCTTCGGAGATACGCAGTATTTT | CASSFGDTQYF
TRBJ1-5 | . | TRBV20-1 | . | TGCAGTGCTATTACAGGAGATCAGCCCCAGCATTTT | CSAITGDQPQHF
TRBJ2-3 | few | TRBV7-9 | . | TGTGCCAGCAGCTTCAGGACGTTCACAGATACGCAGTATTTT | CASSFRTFTDTQYF
TRBJ1-1 | . | TRBV13 | . | TGTGCCAGCAGCTTAGAAAACATGAACACTGAAGCTTTCTTT | CASSLENMNTEAFF
TRBJ1-6 | . | TRBV4-3 | . | TGCGCCAGCAGCCAAGATATTCGGGGCTTTAATTCACCCCTCCACTTT | CASSQDIRGFNSPLHF
TRBJ2-7 | many | TRBV20-1 | TRBD1 | TGCAGTGCCGCCCCGGCGACAGGGTCCCCCTTGGTGTACTTC | CSAAPATGSPLVYF
TRBJ1-5 | . | TRBV7-9 | . | TGTGCCAGTGAGCAGGGTCAGGGTCAGCCCCAGCATTTT | CASEQGQGQPQHF
TRBJ2-3 | . | TRBV29-1 | TRBD1 | TGCAGCGTTGAGGGTGTCGGACAGGGGGCAGATACGCAGTATTTT | CSVEGVGQGADTQYF
TRBJ2-6 | . | TRBV5-1 | TRBD1 | TGCGCCAGCAGCTTTTGGACAGGGAGCTCTGGGGCCAACGTCCTGACTTTC | CASSFWTGSSGANVLTF
TRBJ2-3 | . | TRBV28 | . | TGTGCCGCACGTCCCCCGCGGACAACAGATAGCACAGATACGCAGTATTTT | CAARPPRTTDSTDTQYF
TRBJ2-7 | . | TRBV4-3 | . | TGCGCCAGCAGCCAAGGGGGGGCCTCCTACGAGCAGTACTTC | CASSQGGASYEQYF
TRBJ2-1 | few | TRBV28 | TRBD2 | TGTGCCAGCAGTTCAAGTCCACTAGCGACCTTCTCCTACAATGAGCAGTTCTTC | CASSSSPLATFSYNEQFF
TRBJ1-5 | many | TRBV2 | TRBD1 | TGTGCCAGCAGCCCCCATGTTGGCAGGGGGCCTCAGCCCCAGCATTTT | CASSPHVGRGPQPQHF
TRBJ1-1 | few | TRBV29-1 | . | TGCAGCGTTGTGGGTATGAGGACTGAAGCTTTCTTT | CSVVGMRTEAFF
TRBJ1-1 | few | TRBV5-1 | . | TGCGCCAGCAGCGCTTGGGGGGCCATCAACACTGAAGCTTTCTTT | CASSAWGAINTEAFF
TRBJ2-3 | many | TRBV29-1 | . | TGCAGCGTTGTGGAAGTCAGGGATACGCAGTATTTT | CSVVEVRDTQYF
TRBJ2-5 | few | TRBV12-3/TRBV12-4 | TRBD2 | TGTGCCAGCAGTTCGATAGCGGGGCTAGAGACCCAGTACTTC | CASSSIAGLETQYF
TRBJ1-5 | . | TRBV28 | . | TGTGCCAGCAGTTCTCAGGGCTCGAACAATCAGCCCCAGCATTTT | CASSSQGSNNQPQHF
TRBJ2-3 | many | TRBV7-9 | . | TGTGCCAGCAGCTTAGCTGGGGGAGATACGCAGTATTTT | CASSLAGGDTQYF
TRBJ2-7 | few | TRBV28 | TRBD1 | TGTGCCAGCAGTTCCGCTGGGACAGGTCCTAGGGTGCAGTACTTC | CASSSAGTGPRVQYF
TRBJ2-5 | few | TRBV18 | . | TGTGCCAGCTCACCTAAGGGGCAGACCCAGTACTTC | CASSPKGQTQYF
TRBJ2-7 | . | TRBV12-3/TRBV12-4 | TRBD1 | TGTGCCAGCAGACGGGGGACAGGGGCCGAGCAGTACTTC | CASRRGTGAEQYF